Detailed here is one TCR beta chain. Germline-derived CDR1 and CDR2 are MDHEN and SYDVKM. V lost 10 bases, J lost 10 bases, and 16 bases lay in between. CDR3 length: 11 residues. The sample is drawn from a study of blood T cell repertoires in COVID-19. Whole-study context: The United States, Italy and Spain provided the acute and convalescent COVID-19 samples. T cells, B-cell-depleted T cells, or PBMCs provided the cDNA or gDNA that served as material.

Method: immunoSEQ multiplex PCR; TCRdb's copy keeps in-frame clones and lacks some. The table includes 70,000 to 95,000 clones, over 80% detected once. The sample consisted of peripheral blood. The sequence derives from an older woman with active COVID-19. V and J are TRBV28 and TRBJ1-1, with unresolved D. Here the CDR3 reads CATSVKGGAFF. CDR3 coding DNA: TGTGCCACCTCAGTTAAAGGAGGAGCTTTCTTT.